Each of the 10 T cell receptor beta chains below was sequenced from the same sample in a study of blood T cell repertoires in COVID-19. Here immunoSEQ multiplex PCR was the method, and the copy in TCRdb shows in-frame clones only, minus some. The data show about 170,000 clones, with 85% seen just once and about 8.1% held by the top ten. Sequencing was done on a sample of peripheral blood. The receptors were gathered from a woman older than 75 with COVID-19, enrolled during active disease.

The sample holds many counts of this clone. The chain has TRBV5-6 and TRBJ2-6; perhaps TRBD2 as D (6 bases). V dropped 0 bases and J dropped 2 bases, with 9 bases sitting between them. Per the germline V gene, CDR1 is SGHDT and CDR2 is YYEEEE. This CDR3 has 16 amino acids. CDR3 nucleotide sequence: TGTGCCAGCAGCTTGGGGGAGGTGGCTGGGGCCAACGTCCTGACTTTC. Translating it yields CASSLGEVAGANVLTF.

V usage is TRBV11-3 and J usage is TRBJ2-1, with D perhaps TRBD2 (5 bases). The germline CDR1 and CDR2 sequences are SGHNT and YENEEA. The CDR3 has 12 residues. V was pared by 6 bases and J by 4 bases, with 7 bases between. This CDR3 reads CASSEGYNEQFF. CDR3 DNA: TGTGCCAGCAGTGAGGGTTACAATGAGCAGTTCTTC. Using reference TRBV11-3 and TRBJ2-1 for the parts outside the CDR3, the full variable domain is EAGVVQSPRYKIIEKKQPVAFWCNPISGHNTLYWYLQNLGQGPELLIRYENEEAVDDSQLPKDRFSAERLKGVDSTLKIQPAELGDSAVYLCASSEGYNEQFFGPGTRLTVL.

To note about this clone: The limits of the CDR3 on the DNA are not certain, so only TCRdb's listed CDR3 is given. The V and J genes are TRBV7-2 and TRBJ2-2; TRBD2, the D gene given by the table, was not confirmed from the DNA. CDR1 is SGHTA and CDR2 is FQGNSA in the germline V gene. 14 amino acids form the CDR3, both terminal residues included. The CDR3 loop is CASSSSVNTGELFF.

This chain joins TRBV6-2 or TRBV6-3 and TRBJ1-2; D unclear. Trimming removed 2 bases from V and 2 bases from J, with 9 bases in between. The CDR3 totals 14 residues. CDR1 is MNHEY and CDR2 is SVGEGT in the germline V gene. The CDR3 loop reads CASSYPPVNYGYTF. In DNA form, the CDR3 reads TGTGCCAGCAGTTACCCGCCAGTAAACTATGGCTACACCTTC.

In the case of this clone: The sample contains more than one DNA sequence encoding this CDR3. This chain links TRBV18 with TRBJ2-6; D is possibly TRBD1 (5 bases). Looked up from germline, CDR1 is KGHSH and CDR2 is LQKENI. V was trimmed by 6 bases and J by 1 base, leaving 7 bases between them. CDR3 length: 14 amino acids. CDR3 DNA: TGTGCCAGCTCCCAGGGTTCTGGGGCCAACGTCCTGACTTTC. It codes for CASSQGSGANVLTF.

The genes are TRBV28 and TRBJ1-1; D is unresolved. The germline V and J ends were trimmed by 7 bases and 5 bases, with 14 bases remaining between them. CDR1 is MDHEN and CDR2 is SYDVKM in the germline V gene. CDR3 length: 13 amino acids. CDR3 sequence reads: CASITTRLTEAFF. CDR3 bases: TGTGCCAGCATCACAACGAGGTTGACTGAAGCTTTCTTT. Full variable domain (outside the CDR3, taken from reference TRBV28 and TRBJ1-1): DVKVTQSSRYLVKRTGEKVFLECVQDMDHENMFWYRQDPGLGLRLIYFSYDVKMKEKGDIPEGYSVSREKKERFSLILESASTNQTSMYLCASITTRLTEAFFGQGTRLTVV.

The chain joins TRBV5-5 to TRBJ1-2; D might be TRBD1 (5 bases). This CDR3 is built from 15 residues. V lost 1 base and J 8 bases, leaving 18 bases between the germline ends. Germline CDR1 SGHKS, CDR2 YYEKEE (reference sequence). CDR3 in DNA: TGTGCCAGCAGCTTGCAGGCCCAGGGTTCCGGGGGCTACACCTTC. This sequence encodes CASSLQAQGSGGYTF. Together with reference TRBV5-5 and TRBJ1-2, the CDR3 gives the full variable domain: DAGVTQSPTHLIKTRGQQVTLRCSPISGHKSVSWYQQVLGQGPQFIFQYYEKEERGRGNFPDRFSARQFPNYSSELNVNALLLGDSALYLCASSLQAQGSGGYTFGSGTRLTVV.

The gene calls are TRBV11-2 and TRBJ2-2, with D tentatively TRBD1 (6 bases). The CDR3 has 13 residues. The germline V gene encodes CDR1 SGHAT and CDR2 FQNNGV. Trimming pared 5 bases from V and 5 bases from J, leaving 9 bases between. As DNA, the CDR3 is TGTGCCAGCAGCCTGACAGGAACCGGGGAGCTGTTTTTT. This gives the protein CASSLTGTGELFF.

The chain links TRBV7-9 to TRBJ2-7; 9 nucleotides agree with TRBD2. The CDR3 sequence is 14 residues long. Germline values: CDR1 SEHNR, CDR2 FQNEAQ (reference sequence). V lost 6 bases to trimming and J lost 6 bases; unmatched junction nucleotides: 9. CDR3 DNA: TGTGCCAGCAGTGACTCGGGACTAGCCTTCGAGCAGTACTTC. Protein sequence: CASSDSGLAFEQYF. The entire variable domain, with the rest obtained from reference TRBV7-9 and TRBJ2-7, is as follows: DTGVSQNPRHKITKRGQNVTFRCDPISEHNRLYWYRQTLGQGPEFLTYFQNEAQLEKSRLLSDRFSAERPKGSFSTLEIQRTEQGDSAMYLCASSDSGLAFEQYFGPGTRLTVT.

The chain recombines TRBV4-1 with TRBJ1-1; TRBD1 might be the D (5 bases). Trimming left V 1 base short and J 4 bases short, with 7 bases between. This CDR3 comprises 13 residues. CDR1 and CDR2 from the germline V gene are MGHRA and YSYEKL. CDR3 sequence reads: CASSQVGGTEAFF. The CDR3 nucleotides read TGCGCCAGCAGCCAAGTCGGGGGCACTGAAGCTTTCTTT.